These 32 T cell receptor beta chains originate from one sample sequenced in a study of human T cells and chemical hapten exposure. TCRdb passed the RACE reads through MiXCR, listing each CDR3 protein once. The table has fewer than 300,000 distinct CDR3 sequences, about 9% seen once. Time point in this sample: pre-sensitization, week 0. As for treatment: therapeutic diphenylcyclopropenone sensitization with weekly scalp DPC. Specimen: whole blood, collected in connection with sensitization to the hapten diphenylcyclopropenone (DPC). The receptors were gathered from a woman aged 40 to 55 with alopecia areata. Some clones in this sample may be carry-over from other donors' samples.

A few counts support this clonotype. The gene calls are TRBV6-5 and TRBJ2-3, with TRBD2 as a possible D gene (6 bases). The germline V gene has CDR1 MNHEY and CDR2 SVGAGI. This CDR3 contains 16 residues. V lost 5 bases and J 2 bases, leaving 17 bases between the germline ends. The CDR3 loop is CASSIGAQRVTDTQYF. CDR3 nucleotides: TGTGCCAGCAGTATTGGCGCCCAGCGGGTCACAGATACGCAGTATTTT.

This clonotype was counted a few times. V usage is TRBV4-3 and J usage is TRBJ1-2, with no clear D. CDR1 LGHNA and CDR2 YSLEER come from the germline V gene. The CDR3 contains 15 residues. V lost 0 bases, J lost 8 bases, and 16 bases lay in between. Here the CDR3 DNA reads TGCGCCAGCAGCCAAGATAGTTCCACTTTTCTGGGCTACACCTTC. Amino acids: CASSQDSSTFLGYTF.

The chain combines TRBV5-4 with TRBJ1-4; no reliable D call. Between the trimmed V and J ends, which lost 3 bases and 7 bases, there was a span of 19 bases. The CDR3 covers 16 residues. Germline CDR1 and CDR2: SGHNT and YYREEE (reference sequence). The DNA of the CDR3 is TGTGCCAGCAGCTCCCGAGGAGGTAGGCGTGGTGAAAAACTGTTTTTT. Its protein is CASSSRGGRRGEKLFF.

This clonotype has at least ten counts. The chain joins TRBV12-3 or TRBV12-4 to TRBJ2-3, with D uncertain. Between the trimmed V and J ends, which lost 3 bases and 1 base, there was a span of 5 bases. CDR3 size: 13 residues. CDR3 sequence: CASSFLGTDTQYF. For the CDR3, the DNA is TGTGCCAGCAGTTTCCTTGGCACAGATACGCAGTATTTT.

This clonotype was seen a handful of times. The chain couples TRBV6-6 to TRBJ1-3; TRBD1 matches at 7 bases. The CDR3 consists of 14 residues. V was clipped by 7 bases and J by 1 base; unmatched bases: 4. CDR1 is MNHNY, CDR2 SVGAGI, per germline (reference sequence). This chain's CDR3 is CASNPQGSGNTIYF. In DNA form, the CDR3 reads TGTGCCAGCAATCCACAGGGGTCTGGAAACACCATATATTTT.

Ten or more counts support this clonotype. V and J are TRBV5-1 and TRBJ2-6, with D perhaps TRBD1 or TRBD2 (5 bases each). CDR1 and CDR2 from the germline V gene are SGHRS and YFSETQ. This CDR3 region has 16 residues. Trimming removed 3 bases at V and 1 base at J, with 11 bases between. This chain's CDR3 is CASSSGRISGANVLTF. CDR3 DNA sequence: TGCGCCAGCAGCTCGGGACGGATATCTGGGGCCAACGTCCTGACTTTC.

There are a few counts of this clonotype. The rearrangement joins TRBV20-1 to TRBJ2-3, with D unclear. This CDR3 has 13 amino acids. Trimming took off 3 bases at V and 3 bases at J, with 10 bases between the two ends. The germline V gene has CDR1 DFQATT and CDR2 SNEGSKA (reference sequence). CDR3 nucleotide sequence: TGCAGTGCTAGTCCCCTAGTAACAGATACGCAGTATTTT. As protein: CSASPLVTDTQYF.

CDR3 residues: CASSQVSVSYEQYF. DNA for the CDR3: TGTGCCAGCAGCCAAGTTTCGGTCTCCTACGAGCAGTACTTC. The V call is TRBV3-1, the J call TRBJ2-7; no clear D. Deletions cut 1 base from V and 0 bases from J, with 7 bases between. This CDR3 contains 14 residues. The V gene's germline CDR1 is LGHDT and CDR2 YNNKEL (reference sequence).

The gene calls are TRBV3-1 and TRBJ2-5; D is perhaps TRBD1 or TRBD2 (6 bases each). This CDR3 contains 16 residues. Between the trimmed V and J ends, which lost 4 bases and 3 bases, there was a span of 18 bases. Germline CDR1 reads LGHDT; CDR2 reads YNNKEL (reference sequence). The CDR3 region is CASSLRGPEIKETQYF. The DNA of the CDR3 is TGTGCCAGCAGCCTCCGGGGGCCCGAAATCAAAGAGACCCAGTACTTC.

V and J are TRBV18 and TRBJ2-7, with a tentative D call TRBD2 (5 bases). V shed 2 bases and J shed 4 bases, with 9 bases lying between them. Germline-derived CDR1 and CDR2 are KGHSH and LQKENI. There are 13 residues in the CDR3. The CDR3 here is CASSPGSTYEQYF. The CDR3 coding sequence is TGTGCCAGCTCACCAGGGAGTACATACGAGCAGTACTTC.

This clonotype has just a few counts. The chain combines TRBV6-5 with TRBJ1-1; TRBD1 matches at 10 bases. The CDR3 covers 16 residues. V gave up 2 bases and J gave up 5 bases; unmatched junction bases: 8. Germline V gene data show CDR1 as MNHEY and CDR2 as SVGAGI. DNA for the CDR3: TGTGCCAGCAGTTACCCGCCGGACAGGGGGGGGACTGAAGCTTTCTTT. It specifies CASSYPPDRGGTEAFF.

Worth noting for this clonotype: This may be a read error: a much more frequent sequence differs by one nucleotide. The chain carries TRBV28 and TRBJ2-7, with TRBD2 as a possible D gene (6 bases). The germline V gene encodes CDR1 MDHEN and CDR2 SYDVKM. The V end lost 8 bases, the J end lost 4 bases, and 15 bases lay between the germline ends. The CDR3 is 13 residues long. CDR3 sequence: CASGTGSLYEQYF. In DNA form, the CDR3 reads TGTGCCAGCGGGACTGGATCCCTATACGAGCAGTACTTC.

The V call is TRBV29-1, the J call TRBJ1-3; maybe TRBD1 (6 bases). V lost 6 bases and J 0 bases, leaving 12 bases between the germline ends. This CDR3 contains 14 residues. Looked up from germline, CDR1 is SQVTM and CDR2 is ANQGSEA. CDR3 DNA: TGCAGCGTGGCCGGGGGCCCCTCTGGAAACACCATATATTTT. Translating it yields CSVAGGPSGNTIYF.

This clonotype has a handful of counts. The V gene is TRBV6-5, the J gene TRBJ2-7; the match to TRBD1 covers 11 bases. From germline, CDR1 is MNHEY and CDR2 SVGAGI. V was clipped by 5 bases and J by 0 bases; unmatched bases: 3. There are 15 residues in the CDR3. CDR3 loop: CASSTGQGVSYEQYF. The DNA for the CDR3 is TGTGCCAGCAGTACGGGACAGGGGGTCTCCTACGAGCAGTACTTC.

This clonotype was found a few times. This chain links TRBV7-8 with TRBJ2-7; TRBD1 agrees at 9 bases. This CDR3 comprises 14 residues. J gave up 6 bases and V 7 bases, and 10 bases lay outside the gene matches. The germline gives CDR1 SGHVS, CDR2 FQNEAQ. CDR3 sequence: CASIPWDRATEQYF. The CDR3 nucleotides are TGTGCCAGCATCCCGTGGGACAGGGCCACCGAGCAGTACTTC.

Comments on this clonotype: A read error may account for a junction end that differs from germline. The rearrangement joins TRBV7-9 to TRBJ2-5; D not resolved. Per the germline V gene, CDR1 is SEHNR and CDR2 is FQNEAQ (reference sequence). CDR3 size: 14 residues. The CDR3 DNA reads TGTACCAGCAGCTCGAGGACGGTCCAAGAGACCCAGTACTTC. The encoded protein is CTSSSRTVQETQYF.

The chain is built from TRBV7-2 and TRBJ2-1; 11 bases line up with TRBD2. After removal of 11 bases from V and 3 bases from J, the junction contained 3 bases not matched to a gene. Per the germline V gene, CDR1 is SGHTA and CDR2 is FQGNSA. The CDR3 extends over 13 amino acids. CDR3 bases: TGTGCCGGGGGGACTAGCGGCTACAATGAGCAGTTCTTC. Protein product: CAGGTSGYNEQFF.

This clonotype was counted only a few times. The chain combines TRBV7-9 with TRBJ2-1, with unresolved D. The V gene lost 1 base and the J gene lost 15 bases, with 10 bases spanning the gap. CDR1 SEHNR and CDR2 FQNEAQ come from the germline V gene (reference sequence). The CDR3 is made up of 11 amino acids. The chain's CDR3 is CASSLGYRWFF. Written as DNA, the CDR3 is TGTGCCAGCAGCTTAGGGTATCGTTGGTTCTTC.

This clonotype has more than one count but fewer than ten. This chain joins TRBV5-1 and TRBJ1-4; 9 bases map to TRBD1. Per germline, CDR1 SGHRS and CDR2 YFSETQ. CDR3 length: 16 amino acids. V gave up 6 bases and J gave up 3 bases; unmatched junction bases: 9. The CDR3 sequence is CASNLGQGSANEKLFF. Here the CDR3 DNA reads TGCGCCAGCAATCTGGGACAGGGTTCGGCTAATGAAAAACTGTTTTTT.

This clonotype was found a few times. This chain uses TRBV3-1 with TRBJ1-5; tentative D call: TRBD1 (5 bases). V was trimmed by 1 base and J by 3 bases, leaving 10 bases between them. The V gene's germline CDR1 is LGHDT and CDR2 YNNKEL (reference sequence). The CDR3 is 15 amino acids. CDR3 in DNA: TGTGCCAGCAGCCAAGGGGGCGGCAACAATCAGCCCCAGCATTTT. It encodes CASSQGGGNNQPQHF.

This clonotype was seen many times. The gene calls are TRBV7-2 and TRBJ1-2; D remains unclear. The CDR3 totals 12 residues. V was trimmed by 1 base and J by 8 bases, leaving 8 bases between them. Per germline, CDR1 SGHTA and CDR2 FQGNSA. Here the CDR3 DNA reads TGTGCCAGCAGCTTAGAGGTCGGAGGCTACACCTTC. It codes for CASSLEVGGYTF.

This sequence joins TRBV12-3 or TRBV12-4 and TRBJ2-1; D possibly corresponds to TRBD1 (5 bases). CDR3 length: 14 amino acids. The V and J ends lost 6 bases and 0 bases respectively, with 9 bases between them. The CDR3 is CASRGEYSYNEQFF. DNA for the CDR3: TGTGCCAGCAGAGGGGAATACTCCTACAATGAGCAGTTCTTC.

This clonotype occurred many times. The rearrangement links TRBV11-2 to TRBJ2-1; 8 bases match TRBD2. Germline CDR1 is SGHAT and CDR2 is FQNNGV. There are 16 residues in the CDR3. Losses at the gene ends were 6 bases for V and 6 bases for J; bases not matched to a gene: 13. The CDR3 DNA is TGTGCCAGCAGGCGTCTTGCGGGAGGTCCCCTCAATGAGCAGTTCTTC. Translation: CASRRLAGGPLNEQFF. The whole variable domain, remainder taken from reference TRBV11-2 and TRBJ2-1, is EAGVAQSPRYKIIEKRQSVAFWCNPISGHATLYWYQQILGQGPKLLIQFQNNGVVDDSQLPKDRFSAERLKGVDSTLKIQPAKLEDSAVYLCASRRLAGGPLNEQFFGPGTRLTVL.

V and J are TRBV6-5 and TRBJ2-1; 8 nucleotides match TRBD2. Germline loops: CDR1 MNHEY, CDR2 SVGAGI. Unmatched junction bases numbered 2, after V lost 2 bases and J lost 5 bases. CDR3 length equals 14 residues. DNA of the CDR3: TGTGCCAGCAGTTACCGGACTAGCAACAATGAGCAGTTCTTC. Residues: CASSYRTSNNEQFF.

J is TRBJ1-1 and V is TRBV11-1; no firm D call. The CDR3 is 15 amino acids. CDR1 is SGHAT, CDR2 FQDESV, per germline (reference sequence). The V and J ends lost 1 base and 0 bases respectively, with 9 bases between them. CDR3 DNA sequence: TGTGCCAGCAGCTTAGTAGGGTTCATGAACACTGAAGCTTTCTTT. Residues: CASSLVGFMNTEAFF.

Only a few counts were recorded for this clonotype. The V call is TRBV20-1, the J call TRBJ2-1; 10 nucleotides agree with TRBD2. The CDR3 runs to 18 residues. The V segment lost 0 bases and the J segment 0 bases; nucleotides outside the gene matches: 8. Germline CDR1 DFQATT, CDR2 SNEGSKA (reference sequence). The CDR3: CSARDWTSGTSSYNEQFF. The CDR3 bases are TGCAGTGCTAGAGATTGGACTAGCGGAACGAGCTCCTACAATGAGCAGTTCTTC.

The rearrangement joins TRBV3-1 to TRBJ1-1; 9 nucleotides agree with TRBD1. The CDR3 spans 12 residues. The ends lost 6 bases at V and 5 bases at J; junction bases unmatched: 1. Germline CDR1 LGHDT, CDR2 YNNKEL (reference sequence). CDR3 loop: CASRGTGTEAFF. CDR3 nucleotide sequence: TGTGCCAGCAGGGGGACAGGGACTGAAGCTTTCTTT.

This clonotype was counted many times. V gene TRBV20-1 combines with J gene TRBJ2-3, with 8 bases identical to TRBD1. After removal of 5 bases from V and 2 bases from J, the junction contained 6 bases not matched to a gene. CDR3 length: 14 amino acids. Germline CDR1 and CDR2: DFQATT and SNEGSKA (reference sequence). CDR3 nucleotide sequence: TGCAGTGCTGAGACAGGGGAAGTCACAGATACGCAGTATTTT. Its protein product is CSAETGEVTDTQYF.

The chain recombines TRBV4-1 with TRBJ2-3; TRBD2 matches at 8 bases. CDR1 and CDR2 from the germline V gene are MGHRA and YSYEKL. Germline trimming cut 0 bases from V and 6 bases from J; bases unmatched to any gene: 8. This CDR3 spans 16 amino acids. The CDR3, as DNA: TGCGCCAGCAGCCAAGACTTTAGCGGGAAAGCGGATACGCAGTATTTT. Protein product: CASSQDFSGKADTQYF.

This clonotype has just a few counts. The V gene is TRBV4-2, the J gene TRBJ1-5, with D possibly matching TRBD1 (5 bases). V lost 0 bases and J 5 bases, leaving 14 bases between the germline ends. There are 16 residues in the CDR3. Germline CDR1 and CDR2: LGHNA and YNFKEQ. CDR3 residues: CASSQEGGRADQPQHF. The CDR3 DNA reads TGTGCCAGCAGCCAAGAGGGAGGCAGGGCTGATCAGCCCCAGCATTTT.

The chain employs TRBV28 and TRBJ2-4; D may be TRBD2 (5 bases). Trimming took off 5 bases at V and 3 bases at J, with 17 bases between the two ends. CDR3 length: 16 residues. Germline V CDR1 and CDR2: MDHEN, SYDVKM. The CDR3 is CASSRPRASNKNIQYF. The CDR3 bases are TGTGCCAGCAGTCGCCCCCGGGCTAGCAACAAAAACATTCAGTACTTC.

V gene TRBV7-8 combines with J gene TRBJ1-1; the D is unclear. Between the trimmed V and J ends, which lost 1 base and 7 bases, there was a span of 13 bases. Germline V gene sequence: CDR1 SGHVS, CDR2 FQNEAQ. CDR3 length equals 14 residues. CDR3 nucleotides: TGTGCCAGCAGCTTAGGTCCAGTTTCTTTTGAAGCTTTCTTT. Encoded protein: CASSLGPVSFEAFF.